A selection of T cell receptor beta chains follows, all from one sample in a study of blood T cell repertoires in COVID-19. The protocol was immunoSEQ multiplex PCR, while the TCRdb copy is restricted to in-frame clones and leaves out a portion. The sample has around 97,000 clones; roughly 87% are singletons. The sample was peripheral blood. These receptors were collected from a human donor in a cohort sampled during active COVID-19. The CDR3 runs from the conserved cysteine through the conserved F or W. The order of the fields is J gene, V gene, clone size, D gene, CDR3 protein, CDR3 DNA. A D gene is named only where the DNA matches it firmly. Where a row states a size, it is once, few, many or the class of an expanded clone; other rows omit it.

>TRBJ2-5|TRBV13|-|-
CASTNRRRETQYF
TGTGCCAGCACCAACCGGAGGAGGGAGACCCAGTACTTC
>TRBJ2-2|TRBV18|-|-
CASSPKDWGTGELFF
TGTGCCAGCTCACCCAAGGACTGGGGCACCGGGGAGCTGTTTTTT
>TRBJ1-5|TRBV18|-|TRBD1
CASSPQGASQPQHF
TGTGCCAGCTCACCCCAGGGGGCATCTCAGCCCCAGCATTTT
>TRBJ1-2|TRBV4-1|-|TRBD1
CASSQDPGTESF
TGCGCCAGCAGCCAAGATCCGGGGACAGAGAGCTTC
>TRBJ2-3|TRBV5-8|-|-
CASSHRVGFETDTQYF
TGTGCCAGCAGCCACAGGGTAGGATTTGAGACAGATACGCAGTATTTT
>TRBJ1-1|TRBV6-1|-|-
CASSEPGRNTEAFF
TGTGCCAGCAGTGAACCGGGGAGGAACACTGAAGCTTTCTTT
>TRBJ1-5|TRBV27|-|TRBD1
CASSPTGTGVSNQPQHF
TGTGCCAGCAGCCCAACCGGGACAGGGGTTAGCAATCAGCCCCAGCATTTT
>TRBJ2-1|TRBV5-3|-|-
CARSLRYTDHNEQFF
TGTGCCAGAAGCTTGAGGTACACAGACCACAATGAGCAGTTCTTC
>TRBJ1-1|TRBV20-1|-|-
CSATGDTEAFF
TGCAGTGCTACAGGGGACACTGAAGCTTTCTTT
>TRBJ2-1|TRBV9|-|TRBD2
CASSAGTSAYNEQFF
TGTGCCAGCAGCGCCGGGACTAGCGCCTACAATGAGCAGTTCTTC
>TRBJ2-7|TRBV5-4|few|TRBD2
CASSFTSGGPAEQYF
TGTGCCAGCAGCTTCACTAGCGGGGGACCCGCCGAGCAGTACTTC